This entry describes one TCR beta chain. As yet, its antigen is unknown. Focal radiation and CTLA-4 blockade (ipilimumab) were tested in chemo-refractory metastatic non-small-cell lung cancer patients. The data were obtained in a study of radiotherapy plus CTLA-4 blockade in lung cancer. V lost 4 bases to trimming and J lost 1 base; unmatched junction nucleotides: 6. The CDR3 length is 16 residues. Looked up from germline, CDR1 is SNHLY and CDR2 is FYNNEI. Profiling relied on immunoSEQ multiplex PCR, and the TCRdb table lists in-frame clones only, not all of them. The sample has 65,000 to 100,000 clones; 80% to 85% are singletons. Study conclusions and caveats: Researchers report tumor-derived TCR clones expanding in blood after radiotherapy plus ipilimumab.

The genes are TRBV2 and TRBJ1-1; 10 nucleotides agree with TRBD1. The source was peripheral blood, collected from a patient treated with radiotherapy plus ipilimumab. This TCR was recovered from a human donor with non-small cell lung cancer who had stable disease on radiotherapy plus ipilimumab. This CDR3 reads CASSVPGQGSNTEAFF. The CDR3 DNA is TGTGCCAGCAGTGTCCCGGGACAGGGGTCGAACACTGAAGCTTTCTTT.